This T cell receptor beta chain was found in a study of blood T cell repertoires in COVID-19. About the study: Sites in the United States, Italy and Spain provided acute and convalescent COVID-19 samples.

The length of the CDR3 is 15 residues. The ends were cut back, 3 bases at V and 0 bases at J, with 12 bases in the middle. The germline V gene encodes CDR1 SGHKS and CDR2 YYEKEE (reference sequence). Original handling: Reference gene primers were amplified, and this amplification served to estimate nucleated cell counts. TCRdb's copy holds only in-frame clones and misses some; the assay was immunoSEQ multiplex PCR. D and trimming were read from the DNA, whereas the V and J calls and clone size are those reported in that table. The sample has some 60,000 clones; more than 90% are singletons. This TCR was recovered from a man aged 60 to 75 with acute or convalescent COVID-19. Source material: peripheral blood. This chain links TRBV5-5 with TRBJ1-1, with D tentatively TRBD1 (6 bases). The CDR3 DNA reads TGTGCCAGCAGCTCACAGGGAGGGGTGAACACTGAAGCTTTCTTT. Its translation: CASSSQGGVNTEAFF.